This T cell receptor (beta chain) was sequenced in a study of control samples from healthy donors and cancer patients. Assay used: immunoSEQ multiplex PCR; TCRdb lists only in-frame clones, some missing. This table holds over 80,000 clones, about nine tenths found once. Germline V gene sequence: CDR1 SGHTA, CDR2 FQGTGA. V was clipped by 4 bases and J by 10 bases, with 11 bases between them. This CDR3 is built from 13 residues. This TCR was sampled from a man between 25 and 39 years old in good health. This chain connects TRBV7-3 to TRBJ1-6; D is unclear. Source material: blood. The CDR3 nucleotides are TGTGCCAGCAGCTGGAAAGAGGGATCACCCCTCCACTTT. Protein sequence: CASSWKEGSPLHF.